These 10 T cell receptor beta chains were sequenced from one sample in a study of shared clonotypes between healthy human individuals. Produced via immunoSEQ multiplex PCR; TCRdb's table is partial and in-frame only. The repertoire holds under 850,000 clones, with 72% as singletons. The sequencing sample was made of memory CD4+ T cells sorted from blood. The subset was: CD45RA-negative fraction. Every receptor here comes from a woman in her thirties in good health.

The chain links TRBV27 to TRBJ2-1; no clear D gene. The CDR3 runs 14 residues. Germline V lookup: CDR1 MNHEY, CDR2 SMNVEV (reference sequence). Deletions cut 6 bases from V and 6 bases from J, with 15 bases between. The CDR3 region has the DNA TGTGCCAGCAGAGGATATCTTCGGGCCAATGAGCAGTTCTTC. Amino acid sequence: CASRGYLRANEQFF.

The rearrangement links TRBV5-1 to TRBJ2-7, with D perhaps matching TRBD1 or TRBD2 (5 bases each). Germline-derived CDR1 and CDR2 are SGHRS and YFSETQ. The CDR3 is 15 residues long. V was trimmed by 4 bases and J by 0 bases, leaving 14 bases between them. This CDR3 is CASSLGTASSYEQYF. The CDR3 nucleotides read TGCGCCAGCAGCCTTGGGACCGCGAGCTCCTACGAGCAGTACTTC.

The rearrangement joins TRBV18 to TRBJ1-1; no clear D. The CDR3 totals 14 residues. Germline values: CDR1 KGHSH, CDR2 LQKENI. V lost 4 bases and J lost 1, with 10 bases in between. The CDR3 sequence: CASSRDRANTEAFF. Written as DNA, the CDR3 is TGTGCCAGCTCACGGGATCGGGCGAACACTGAAGCTTTCTTT.

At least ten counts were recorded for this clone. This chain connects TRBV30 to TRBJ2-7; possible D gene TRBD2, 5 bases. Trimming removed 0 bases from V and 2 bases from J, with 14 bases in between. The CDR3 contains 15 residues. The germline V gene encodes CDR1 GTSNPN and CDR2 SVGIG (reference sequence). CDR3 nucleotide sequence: TGTGCCTGGAGTGTTCAAGGGTTCGGGACCTACGAGCAGTACTTC. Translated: CAWSVQGFGTYEQYF.

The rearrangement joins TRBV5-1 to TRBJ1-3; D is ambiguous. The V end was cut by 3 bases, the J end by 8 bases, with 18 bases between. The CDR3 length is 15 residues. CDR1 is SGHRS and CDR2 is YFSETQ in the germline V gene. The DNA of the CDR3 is TGCGCCAGCAGCTCCCAAGGACCAGCGGGAGACACCATATATTTT. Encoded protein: CASSSQGPAGDTIYF.

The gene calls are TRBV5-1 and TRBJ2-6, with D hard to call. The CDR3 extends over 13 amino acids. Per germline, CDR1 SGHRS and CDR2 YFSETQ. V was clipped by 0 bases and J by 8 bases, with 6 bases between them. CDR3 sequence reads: CASSLGGTNVLTF. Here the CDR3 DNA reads TGCGCCAGCAGCTTGGGGGGTACCAACGTCCTGACTTTC.

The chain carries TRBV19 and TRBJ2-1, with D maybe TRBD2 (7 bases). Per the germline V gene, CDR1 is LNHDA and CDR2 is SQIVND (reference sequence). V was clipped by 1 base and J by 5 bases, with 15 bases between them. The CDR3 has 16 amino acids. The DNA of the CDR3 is TGTGCCAGTAGTATAGTACTAGGGGGGGTGGACAATGAGCAGTTCTTC. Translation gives CASSIVLGGVDNEQFF.

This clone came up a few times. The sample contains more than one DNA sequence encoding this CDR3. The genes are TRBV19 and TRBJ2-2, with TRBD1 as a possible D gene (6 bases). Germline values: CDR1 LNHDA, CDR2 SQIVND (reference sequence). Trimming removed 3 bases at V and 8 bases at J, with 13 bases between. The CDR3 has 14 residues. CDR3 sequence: CASSIRTAPGELFF. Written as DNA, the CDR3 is TGTGCCAGTAGTATCAGGACAGCACCGGGGGAGCTGTTTTTT.

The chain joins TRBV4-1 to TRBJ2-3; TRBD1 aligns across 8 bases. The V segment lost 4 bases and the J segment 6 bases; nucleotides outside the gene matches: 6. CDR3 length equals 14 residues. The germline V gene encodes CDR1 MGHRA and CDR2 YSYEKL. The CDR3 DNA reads TGCGCCAGCAGCCTCGTTGGACAGGGCGATACGCAGTATTTT. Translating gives CASSLVGQGDTQYF.

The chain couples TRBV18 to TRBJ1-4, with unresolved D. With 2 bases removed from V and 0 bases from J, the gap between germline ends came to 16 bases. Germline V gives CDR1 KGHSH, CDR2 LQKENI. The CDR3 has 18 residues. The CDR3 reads CASSPNQPDPATNEKLFF. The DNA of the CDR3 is TGTGCCAGCTCACCAAATCAACCCGATCCTGCAACTAATGAAAAACTGTTTTTT.